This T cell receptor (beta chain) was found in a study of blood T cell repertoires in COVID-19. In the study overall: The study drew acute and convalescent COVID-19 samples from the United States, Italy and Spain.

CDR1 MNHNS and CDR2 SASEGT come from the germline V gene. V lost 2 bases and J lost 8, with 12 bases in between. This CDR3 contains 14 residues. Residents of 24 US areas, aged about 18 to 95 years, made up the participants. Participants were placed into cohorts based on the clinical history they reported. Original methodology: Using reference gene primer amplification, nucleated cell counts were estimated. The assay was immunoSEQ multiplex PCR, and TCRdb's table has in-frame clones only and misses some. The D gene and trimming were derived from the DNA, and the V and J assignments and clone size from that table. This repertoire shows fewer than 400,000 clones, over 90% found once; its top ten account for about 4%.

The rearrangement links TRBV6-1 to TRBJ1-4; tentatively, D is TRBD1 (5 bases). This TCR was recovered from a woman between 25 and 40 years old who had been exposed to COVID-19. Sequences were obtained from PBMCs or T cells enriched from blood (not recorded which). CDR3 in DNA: TGTGCCAGCAGTGAAAGGGGTTTTGAAGAAAAACTGTTTTTT. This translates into CASSERGFEEKLFF.